This T cell receptor (beta chain) derives from a study of T cells in localized non-small cell lung cancer. Turning to this clone: Its specificity is not known.

The CDR3 has 14 amino acids. The germline V gene has CDR1 LNHNV and CDR2 YYDKDF (reference sequence). Between the trimmed V and J ends, which lost 1 base and 6 bases, there was a span of 10 bases. General study points: Longer overall survival associated with higher blood T cell density; shorter survival with higher adjacent-lung clonality. Adjacent lung had a median roughly 60 of the 100 largest tumor clones. Uninvolved adjacent lung, not tumor, had the highest T cell clonality. It remains possible that heterogeneity exists, since only one tumor region was sequenced.

The method was immunoSEQ multiplex PCR; TCRdb's version includes in-frame clones alone and lacks a portion of them. This sample has 30,000 to 35,000 clones; roughly 90% occur once, and the top ten carry 4% to 5%. This rearrangement joins TRBV15 to TRBJ1-5, with D possibly matching TRBD1 (5 bases). This TCR was recovered from a woman aged 40-69 years with stage I lung adenocarcinoma. Sample: peripheral blood, taken before any cancer treatment. CDR3: CATSRATRGQPQHF. The CDR3 DNA sequence: TGTGCCACCAGCAGAGCGACAAGGGGTCAGCCCCAGCATTTT.